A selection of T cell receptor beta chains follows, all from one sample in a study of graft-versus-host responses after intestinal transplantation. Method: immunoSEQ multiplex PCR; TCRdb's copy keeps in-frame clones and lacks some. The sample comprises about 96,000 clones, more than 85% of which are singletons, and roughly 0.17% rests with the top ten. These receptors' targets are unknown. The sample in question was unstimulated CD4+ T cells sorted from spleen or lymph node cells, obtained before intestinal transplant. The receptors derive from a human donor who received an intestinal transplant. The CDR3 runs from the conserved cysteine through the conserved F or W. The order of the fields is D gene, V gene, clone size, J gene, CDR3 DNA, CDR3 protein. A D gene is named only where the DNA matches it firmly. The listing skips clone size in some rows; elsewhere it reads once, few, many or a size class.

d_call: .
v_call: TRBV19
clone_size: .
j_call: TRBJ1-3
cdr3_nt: TGTGCCAGCCACGCAGGGGACACCTCTGGAAACACCATATATTTT
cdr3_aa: CASHAGDTSGNTIYF

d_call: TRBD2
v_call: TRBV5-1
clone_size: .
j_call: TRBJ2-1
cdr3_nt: TGCGCCAGCAGCTCCGGACTAGCGAAGAGCTCCTACAATGAGCAGTTCTTC
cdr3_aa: CASSSGLAKSSYNEQFF

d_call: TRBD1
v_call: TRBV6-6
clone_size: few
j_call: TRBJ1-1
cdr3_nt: TGTGCCAGCTCCGATACAGGGGCAATGAACACTGAAGCTTTCTTT
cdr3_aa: CASSDTGAMNTEAFF

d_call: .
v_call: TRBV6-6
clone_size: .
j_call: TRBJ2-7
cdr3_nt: TGTGCCAGCCTAAGGGGGGGGGAATCCTACGAGCAGTACTTC
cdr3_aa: CASLRGGESYEQYF

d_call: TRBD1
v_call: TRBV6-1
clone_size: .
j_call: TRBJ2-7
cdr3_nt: TGTGCCAGTCTGCGGGACAGGGGATACGAGCAGTACTTC
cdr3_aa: CASLRDRGYEQYF

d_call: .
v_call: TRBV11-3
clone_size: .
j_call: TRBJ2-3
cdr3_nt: TGTGCCAGCAGCTTTCTAGGGGGAGATACGCAGTATTTT
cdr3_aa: CASSFLGGDTQYF

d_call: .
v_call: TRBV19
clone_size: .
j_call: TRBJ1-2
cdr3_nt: TGTGCCACCCTTGGACAGACTCTCTATGGCTACACCTTC
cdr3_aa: CATLGQTLYGYTF

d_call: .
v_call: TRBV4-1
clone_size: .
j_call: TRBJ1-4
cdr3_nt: TGCGCCAGCAGCCAAGATCCGGGAACTAATGAAAAACTGTTTTTT
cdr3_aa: CASSQDPGTNEKLFF

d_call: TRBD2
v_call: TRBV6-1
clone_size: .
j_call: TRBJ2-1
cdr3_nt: TGTGCCAGCAGTGCCGGGACTAGCCTCCGTTCCTACAATGAGCAGTTCTTC
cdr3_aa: CASSAGTSLRSYNEQFF

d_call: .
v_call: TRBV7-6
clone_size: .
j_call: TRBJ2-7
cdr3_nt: TGTGCCAGCAGCTTGGCGGGGACTGGGAGCTCCTACGAGCAGTACTTC
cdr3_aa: CASSLAGTGSSYEQYF

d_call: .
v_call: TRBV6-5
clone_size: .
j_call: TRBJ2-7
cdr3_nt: TGTGCCAGCATACCAATTCGGACTGTCCACTACGAGCAGTACTTC
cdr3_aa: CASIPIRTVHYEQYF

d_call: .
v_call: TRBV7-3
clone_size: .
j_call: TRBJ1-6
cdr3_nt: TGTGCCAGCAGCTTAAGGGACATACCCAATTCACCCCTCCACTTT
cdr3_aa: CASSLRDIPNSPLHF

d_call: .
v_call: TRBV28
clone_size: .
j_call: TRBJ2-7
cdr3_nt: TGTGCCAGCAGGCCGACAGACCCCTACGAGCAGTACTTC
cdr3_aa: CASRPTDPYEQYF

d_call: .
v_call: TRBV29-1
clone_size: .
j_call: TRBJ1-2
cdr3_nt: TGCAGCGTAGAACAGGGAAACTATGGCTACACCTTC
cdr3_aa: CSVEQGNYGYTF

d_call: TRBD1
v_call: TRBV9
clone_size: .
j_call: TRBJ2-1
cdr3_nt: TGTGCCAGCAACGGGGACAGGGGCGTACCCAATGAGCAGTTCTTC
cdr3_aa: CASNGDRGVPNEQFF

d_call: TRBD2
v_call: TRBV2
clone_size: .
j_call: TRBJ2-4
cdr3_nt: TGTGCCAGCATAAAGGGGAGGGAAAACATTCAGTACTTC
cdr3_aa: CASIKGRENIQYF

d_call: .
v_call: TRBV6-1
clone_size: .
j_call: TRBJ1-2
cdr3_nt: TGTGCCAGCAGTGAGAATAGGTGGGGGGGCGCTAATGGCTACACCTTC
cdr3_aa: CASSENRWGGANGYTF

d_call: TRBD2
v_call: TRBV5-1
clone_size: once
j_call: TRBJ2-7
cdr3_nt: TGCGCCAGCAGCCCGGGGGGACTAGCGGGCTACGAGCAGTACTTC
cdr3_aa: CASSPGGLAGYEQYF

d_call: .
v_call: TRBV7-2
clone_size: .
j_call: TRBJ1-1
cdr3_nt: TGTGCCAGCAGCTCAGGACAGATAAACACTGAAGCTTTCTTT
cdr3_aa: CASSSGQINTEAFF

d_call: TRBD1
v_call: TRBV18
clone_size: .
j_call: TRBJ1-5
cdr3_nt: TGTGCCAGCTCACCACTCGACAGGGGGACCGATCAGCCCCAGCATTTT
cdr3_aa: CASSPLDRGTDQPQHF

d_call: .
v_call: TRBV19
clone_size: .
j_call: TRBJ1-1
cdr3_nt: TGTGCCAGTAGTACCCGCACAGGGTTCGCCACTGAAGCTTTCTTT
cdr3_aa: CASSTRTGFATEAFF

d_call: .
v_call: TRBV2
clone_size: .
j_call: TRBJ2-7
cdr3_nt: TGTGCCAGCAGTTGGCAGGGGACAACCTACGAGCAGTACTTC
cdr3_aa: CASSWQGTTYEQYF

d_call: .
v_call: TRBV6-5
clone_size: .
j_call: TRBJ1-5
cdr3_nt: TGTGCCGGCAGTAGGCGGGGGGGTTCCGATCAGCCCCAGCATTTT
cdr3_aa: CAGSRRGGSDQPQHF

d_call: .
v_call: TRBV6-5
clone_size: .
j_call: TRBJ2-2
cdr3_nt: TGTGCCAGCAGTTACTCGAATCGCGGGAACACCGGGGAGCTGTTTTTT
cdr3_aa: CASSYSNRGNTGELFF

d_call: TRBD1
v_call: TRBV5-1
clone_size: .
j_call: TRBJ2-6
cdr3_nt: TGCGCCAGCAGCTTATCAGACAGGGGATTTGCTGGGGCCAACGTCCTGACTTTC
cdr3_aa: CASSLSDRGFAGANVLTF

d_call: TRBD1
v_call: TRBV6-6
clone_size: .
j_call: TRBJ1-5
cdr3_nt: TGTGCCAGCAGCCGACAGGGGGCAAGGAATCAGCCCCAGCATTTT
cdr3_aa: CASSRQGARNQPQHF

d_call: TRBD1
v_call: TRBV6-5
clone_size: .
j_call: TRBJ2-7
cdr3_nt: TGTGCCAGCAGTTACTCGCGGGACAGGGGCCACGAGCAGTACTTC
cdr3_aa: CASSYSRDRGHEQYF

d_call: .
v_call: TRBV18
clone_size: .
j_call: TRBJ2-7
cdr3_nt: TGTGCCAGCTCACCTAATTGGGGGGACGAGCAGTACTTC
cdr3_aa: CASSPNWGDEQYF

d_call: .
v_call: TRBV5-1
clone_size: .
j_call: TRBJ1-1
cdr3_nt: TGCGCCAGCAGCTTGAGCGAGAACACTGAAGCTTTCTTT
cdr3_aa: CASSLSENTEAFF

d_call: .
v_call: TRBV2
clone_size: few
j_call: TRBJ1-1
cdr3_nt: TGTGCCAGCAGGGACCCCTCAGGGTCTCTTGAAGCTTTCTTT
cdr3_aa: CASRDPSGSLEAFF

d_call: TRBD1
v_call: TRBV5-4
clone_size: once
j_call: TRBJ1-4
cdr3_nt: TGTGCCAGCAGCCAGACAGGGGTGGAGGAAAAACTGTTTTTT
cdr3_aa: CASSQTGVEEKLFF

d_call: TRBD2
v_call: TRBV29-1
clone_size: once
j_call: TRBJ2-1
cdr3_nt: TGCAGCAAAACTAGCGGCGCCTACAATGAGCAGTTCTTC
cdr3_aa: CSKTSGAYNEQFF

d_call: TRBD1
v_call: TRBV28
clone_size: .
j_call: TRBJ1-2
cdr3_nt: TGTGCCAGCAGTACCCCCGGACAGGGAGGGGGCTACACCTTC
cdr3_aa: CASSTPGQGGGYTF

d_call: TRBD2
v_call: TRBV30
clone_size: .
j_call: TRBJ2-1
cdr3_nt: TGTGCCGGAACTAGCGGGAGTGGGAATGAGCAGTTCTTC
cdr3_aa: CAGTSGSGNEQFF